The clone carrying this TCR beta chain has only one observation. How the authors handled the data: Nucleated cell counts were estimated from reference gene primer amplification. Assay used: immunoSEQ multiplex PCR; TCRdb lists only in-frame clones, some missing. V and J calls and clone size are copied from that table; D and trimming were computed from the DNA. Of a few hundred thousand clones in the sample, approximately 82% are singletons; the top ten hold around 16%. This entry is derived from a study of blood T cell repertoires in COVID-19. Study information: Collection of acute and convalescent COVID-19 samples took place in the United States, Italy and Spain. T cells, B-cell-depleted T cells, or PBMCs supplied cDNA or gDNA.

Germline V gene sequence: CDR1 SGHTA, CDR2 FQGNSA. The CDR3 covers 15 residues. V was trimmed by 2 bases and J by 8 bases, leaving 18 bases between them. Material for sequencing was PBMCs or T cells enriched from blood (not recorded which). V and J are TRBV7-2 and TRBJ1-2; D gene unclear. The source is a man aged 35 to 55 who had recovered from COVID-19. CDR3 sequence (DNA): TGTGCCAGCAGCTTAAGTAGAACAGTCACAAGCGGCTACACCTTC. Protein sequence: CASSLSRTVTSGYTF.